A selection of T cell receptor beta chains follows, all from one sample in a study of identical twins. In TCRdb, the 5' RACE reads were re-called with MiXCR into one record per CDR3 protein. This table has 690,000 or so distinct CDR3 sequences, over 5% appearing once. Sequencing used naive T cells sorted from blood. These receptors all come from a man younger than 30 in good health. CDR3s include the opening cysteine and the closing phenylalanine or tryptophan. Each record gives: CDR3 protein, CDR3 DNA, D gene, clone size, V gene, J gene. D genes are given only for firm matches. Size values are once, few and many counts, or a class for expanded clones, and some rows have none.

CDR3 protein: CSAIRVGETQYF
CDR3 DNA: TGCAGTGCTATCAGGGTGGGCGAGACCCAGTACTTC
D gene: -
clone size: -
V gene: TRBV20-1
J gene: TRBJ2-5

CDR3 protein: CASSVAGLGSSYNEQFF
CDR3 DNA: TGTGCCAGCAGCGTAGCCGGACTAGGCAGCTCCTACAATGAGCAGTTCTTC
D gene: TRBD2
clone size: many
V gene: TRBV9
J gene: TRBJ2-1

CDR3 protein: CATSDRLTSGFNNEQFF
CDR3 DNA: TGTGCCACCAGTGACCGCCTAACTAGCGGGTTTAACAATGAGCAGTTCTTC
D gene: TRBD2
clone size: few
V gene: TRBV24-1
J gene: TRBJ2-1

CDR3 protein: CSASGRPYNEQFF
CDR3 DNA: TGCAGTGCTAGCGGGAGACCCTACAATGAGCAGTTCTTC
D gene: -
clone size: many
V gene: TRBV20-1
J gene: TRBJ2-1

CDR3 protein: CASSKVWGEQYF
CDR3 DNA: TGTGCCAGCAGCAAGGTGTGGGGCGAGCAGTACTTC
D gene: -
clone size: many
V gene: TRBV25-1
J gene: TRBJ2-7

CDR3 protein: CSARVVGTTYNEQFF
CDR3 DNA: TGCAGTGCTAGAGTGGTAGGTACGACTTACAATGAGCAGTTCTTC
D gene: -
clone size: few
V gene: TRBV20-1
J gene: TRBJ2-1

CDR3 protein: CASSSGRGENEQFF
CDR3 DNA: TGTGCCAGCAGCTCGGGGCGGGGGGAGAATGAGCAGTTCTTC
D gene: TRBD2
clone size: many
V gene: TRBV7-8
J gene: TRBJ2-1

CDR3 protein: CASSRSRDRRTTNEKLFF
CDR3 DNA: TGTGCCAGCAGTCGGTCCCGGGACCGACGAACAACTAATGAAAAACTGTTTTTT
D gene: -
clone size: -
V gene: TRBV6-1
J gene: TRBJ1-4

CDR3 protein: CASSLVMGLAMPGELFF
CDR3 DNA: TGTGCCAGCAGTTTAGTGATGGGACTAGCAATGCCCGGGGAGCTGTTTTTT
D gene: TRBD2
clone size: few
V gene: TRBV12-3/TRBV12-4
J gene: TRBJ2-2

CDR3 protein: CASKETSGRDEQFF
CDR3 DNA: TGCGCCAGCAAGGAAACTAGCGGGAGGGATGAGCAGTTCTTC
D gene: TRBD2
clone size: many
V gene: TRBV5-1
J gene: TRBJ2-1

CDR3 protein: CSAREGDSNQPQHF
CDR3 DNA: TGCAGTGCTAGAGAAGGGGATAGCAATCAGCCCCAGCATTTT
D gene: -
clone size: many
V gene: TRBV20-1
J gene: TRBJ1-5

CDR3 protein: CASIYSPGEAFF
CDR3 DNA: TGTGCCAGCATCTATTCTCCCGGGGAAGCTTTCTTT
D gene: -
clone size: few
V gene: TRBV5-5
J gene: TRBJ1-1

CDR3 protein: CASSYPQLTGHYGYTF
CDR3 DNA: TGTGCCAGCAGCTACCCGCAGTTGACAGGACACTATGGCTACACCTTC
D gene: -
clone size: -
V gene: TRBV5-6
J gene: TRBJ1-2

CDR3 protein: CASSDPTKGGYTF
CDR3 DNA: TGTGCCAGCAGTGACCCGACTAAGGGGGGCTACACCTTC
D gene: -
clone size: many
V gene: TRBV25-1
J gene: TRBJ1-2

CDR3 protein: CASSPGVSSGANVLTF
CDR3 DNA: TGCGCCAGCAGCCCTGGGGTGAGCTCTGGGGCCAACGTCCTGACTTTC
D gene: -
clone size: -
V gene: TRBV5-1
J gene: TRBJ2-6

CDR3 protein: CASSDPGEGGPDEQFF
CDR3 DNA: TGCGCCAGCAGTGATCCAGGGGAGGGAGGGCCTGATGAGCAGTTCTTC
D gene: -
clone size: many
V gene: TRBV10-2
J gene: TRBJ2-1

CDR3 protein: CASSFTPVDTQYF
CDR3 DNA: TGCGCCAGCAGCTTTACACCGGTAGATACGCAGTATTTT
D gene: -
clone size: many
V gene: TRBV5-1
J gene: TRBJ2-3

CDR3 protein: CSAGTSGRARTGELFF
CDR3 DNA: TGCAGTGCTGGGACTAGCGGGAGGGCCCGGACCGGGGAGCTGTTTTTT
D gene: TRBD2
clone size: few
V gene: TRBV20-1
J gene: TRBJ2-2

CDR3 protein: CASRGSRGEQFF
CDR3 DNA: TGCGCCAGCAGAGGGTCTCGGGGTGAGCAGTTCTTC
D gene: -
clone size: -
V gene: TRBV4-3
J gene: TRBJ2-1